The 2 T cell receptor beta chains reported below all come from one sample, sequenced in a study of STAT5B mutations in CD4+ large granular lymphocyte leukemia. The table came from immunoSEQ multiplex PCR; TCRdb's copy has only in-frame clones and leaves some out. The data show some 45,000 clones, with just over 85% seen just once and 2% to 3% held by the top ten. Sequenced sample: CD4+ T cells from blood buffy coats. The receptors originated from a human donor in good health.

The chain is built from TRBV5-4 and TRBJ2-7, with 9 bases matching TRBD1. The CDR3 totals 15 residues. Unmatched junction bases numbered 5, after V lost 4 bases and J lost 0 bases. CDR1 is SGHNT, CDR2 YYREEE, per germline (reference sequence). In DNA form, the CDR3 reads TGTGCCAGCAGCCGCGGGACAGGGCTCTCCTACGAGCAGTACTTC. Translated: CASSRGTGLSYEQYF. The full variable domain, in which reference TRBV5-4 and TRBJ2-7 provide the parts outside the CDR3, is ETGVTQSPTHLIKTRGQQVTLRCSSQSGHNTVSWYQQALGQGPQFIFQYYREEENGRGNFPPRFSGLQFPNYSSELNVNALELDDSALYLCASSRGTGLSYEQYFGPGTRLTVT.

This chain connects TRBV19 to TRBJ2-1; 10 bases align to TRBD2. The CDR3 is made up of 15 amino acids. V was pared by 6 bases and J by 2 bases, with 4 bases of the junction left unmatched. The germline gives CDR1 LNHDA, CDR2 SQIVND (reference sequence). The CDR3 here is CASRILAGTYNEQFF. CDR3 DNA: TGTGCCAGTAGAATACTAGCGGGAACCTACAATGAGCAGTTCTTC. Filled out from reference TRBV19 and TRBJ2-1, the complete variable domain reads DGGITQSPKYLFRKEGQNVTLSCEQNLNHDAMYWYRQDPGQGLRLIYYSQIVNDFQKGDIAEGYSVSREKKESFPLTVTSAQKNPTAFYLCASRILAGTYNEQFFGPGTRLTVL.